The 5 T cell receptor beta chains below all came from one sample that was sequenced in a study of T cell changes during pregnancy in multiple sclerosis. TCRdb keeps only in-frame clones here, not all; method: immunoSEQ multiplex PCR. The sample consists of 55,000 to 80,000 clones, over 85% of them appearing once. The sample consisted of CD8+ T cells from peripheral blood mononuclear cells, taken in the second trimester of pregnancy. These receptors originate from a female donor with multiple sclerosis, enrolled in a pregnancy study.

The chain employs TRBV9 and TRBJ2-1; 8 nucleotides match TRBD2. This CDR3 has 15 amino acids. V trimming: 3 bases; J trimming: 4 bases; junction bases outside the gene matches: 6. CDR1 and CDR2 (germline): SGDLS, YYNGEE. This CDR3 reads CASSGGAGAYNEQFF. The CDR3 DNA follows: TGTGCCAGCAGCGGCGGAGCGGGAGCTTACAATGAGCAGTTCTTC.

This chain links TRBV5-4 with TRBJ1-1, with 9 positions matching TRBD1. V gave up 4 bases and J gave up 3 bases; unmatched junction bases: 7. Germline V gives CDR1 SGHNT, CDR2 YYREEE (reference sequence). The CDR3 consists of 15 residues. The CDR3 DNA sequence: TGTGCCAGCAGCCCTCTGGACAGGGGTGACACTGAAGCTTTCTTT. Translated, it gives CASSPLDRGDTEAFF.

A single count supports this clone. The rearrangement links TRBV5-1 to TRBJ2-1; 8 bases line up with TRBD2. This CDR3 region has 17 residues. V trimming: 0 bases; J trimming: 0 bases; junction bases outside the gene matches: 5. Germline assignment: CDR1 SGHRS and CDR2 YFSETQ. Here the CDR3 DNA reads TGCGCCAGCAGCTTGGGGTTTCGGGGGGGCTCCTACAATGAGCAGTTCTTC. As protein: CASSLGFRGGSYNEQFF.

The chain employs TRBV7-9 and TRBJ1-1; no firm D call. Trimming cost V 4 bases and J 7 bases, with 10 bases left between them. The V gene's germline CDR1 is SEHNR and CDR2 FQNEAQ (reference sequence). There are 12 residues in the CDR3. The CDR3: CASSSGSSEAFF. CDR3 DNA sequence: TGTGCCAGCAGCTCTGGGAGCAGTGAAGCTTTCTTT.

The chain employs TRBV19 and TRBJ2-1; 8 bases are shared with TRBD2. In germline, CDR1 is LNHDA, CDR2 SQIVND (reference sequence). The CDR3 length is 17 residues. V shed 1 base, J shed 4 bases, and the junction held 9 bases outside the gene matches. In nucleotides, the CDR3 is TGTGCCAGTAGTATAGGTTCGGGTCTAGCGGGTTACAATGAGCAGTTCTTC. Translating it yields CASSIGSGLAGYNEQFF.